The text below deals with one T cell receptor (beta chain). Its specific antigen is unknown. Base-call qualities are not available, and no considerably larger clone is one nucleotide away. This sample was included in a study of blood T cell repertoires in COVID-19 (dated by TCRdb to the early 2020s). About the investigation overall: The collaborator samples originated in the United States, Italy and Spain and spanned the acute and convalescent phases of COVID-19. The material from the prospective study consisted of cDNA or gDNA derived from T cells, B-cell-depleted T cells, or PBMCs. HLA class I and class II types, where available, came from metadata supplied by the sample provider rather than from assay-based typing. A de-identified subject ID, COVID-19 status, age in years and sex were almost always included in the sample metadata. Samples came from the ongoing ImmuneRACE study (first 160 participants) plus 1,254 subjects from 6 global collaborators. The repertoires were released in a freely available public database meant as a resource for research on the immune response to SARS-CoV-2. Deeply sampled blood TCRbeta repertoires from subjects exposed to, actively infected with, or recovered from COVID-19 were included in the dataset. The paper's findings and limits, for the study overall: Clinical and demographic metadata were provided uncurated, with the amount varying by source and participant.

Each collaborating institution followed its own protocols to collect whole blood in K2EDTA tubes. For TCRbeta analysis, collaborators shipped samples as frozen whole blood, isolated PBMCs, or DNA extracted from either of those sample types. TCRbeta CDR3 regions were amplified from genomic DNA using the immunoSEQ Assay, a bias-controlled multiplex PCR. On the study's bioinformatics: Nucleated cell counts per sample were estimated from amplification of reference gene primers within the assay. Sequence reads were collapsed and filtered to measure the absolute abundance of every unique TCRbeta CDR3 rearrangement. For each sample, productive Simpson clonality was calculated as the square root of Simpson's diversity index across productive rearrangements. TCRdb limited this immuneACCESS table to in-frame rearrangements with V and J called. A share of clones is missing; checked studies link under half to unresolved V genes, and the rest is unexplained. The DNA was the basis for D and trimming; V, J and clone size are from that table. Within this sample are nearly 200,000 clones, with 86% of them counted one time only. The top ten clones comprise 0.6% to 1% of the sample.

Trimming removed 7 bases from V and 1 base from J, leaving 13 bases between the germline ends. Counted from cysteine to phenylalanine, this CDR3 has 14 amino acids. Of the read, only the CDR3 DNA is kept; its 42 bases are in frame from base 1. Per the germline V gene (reference sequence), LNHDA is the CDR1 and SQIVND is the CDR2. The V and J segments used are TRBV19 and TRBJ1-1; TRBD1 is a weak D gene call, 5 bases matching. The clonotype originates from a woman aged 70-85 years with acute or convalescent COVID-19. What was sequenced was peripheral blood. The DNA sequence is TGTGCCAGTAACCCGGGACTCACGAACACTGAAGCTTTCTTT. This is translated as CASNPGLTNTEAFF.